This T cell receptor (beta chain) was identified during a study of cytomegalovirus exposure and HLA in healthy donors. Study-wide points: The authors listed around 150 TCR beta chains as cytomegalovirus-associated. Earlier results showed most TCR beta V segments being productive about 87% or about 30% of the time. In a later analysis, a missense DCLRE1C variant was linked to TCR beta V- and J-gene trimming. Among the most significant clusters, several appeared linked to common viral pathogens in a later analysis.

PCR used 60 Vbeta primers and 13 Jbeta primers. Assay: immunoSEQ multiplex PCR; the TCRdb copy retains only in-frame clones and omits some. The data show 85,000 to 100,000 clones, approximately 80% seen once. The CDR3 consists of 14 residues. Unmatched junction bases numbered 2, after V lost 0 bases and J lost 3 bases. The V gene's germline CDR1 is SGHRS and CDR2 YFSETQ. About this clone itself: The antigen is unknown.

J is TRBJ2-7 and V is TRBV5-1; the match to TRBD1 covers 8 bases. The clonotype originates from a woman between 40 and 55 years old in good health and CMV-seronegative. Sequencing used PBMCs. The CDR3 nucleotides are TGCGCCAGCAGCTTGGACAGGGGGATCTACGAGCAGTACTTC. Protein sequence: CASSLDRGIYEQYF.